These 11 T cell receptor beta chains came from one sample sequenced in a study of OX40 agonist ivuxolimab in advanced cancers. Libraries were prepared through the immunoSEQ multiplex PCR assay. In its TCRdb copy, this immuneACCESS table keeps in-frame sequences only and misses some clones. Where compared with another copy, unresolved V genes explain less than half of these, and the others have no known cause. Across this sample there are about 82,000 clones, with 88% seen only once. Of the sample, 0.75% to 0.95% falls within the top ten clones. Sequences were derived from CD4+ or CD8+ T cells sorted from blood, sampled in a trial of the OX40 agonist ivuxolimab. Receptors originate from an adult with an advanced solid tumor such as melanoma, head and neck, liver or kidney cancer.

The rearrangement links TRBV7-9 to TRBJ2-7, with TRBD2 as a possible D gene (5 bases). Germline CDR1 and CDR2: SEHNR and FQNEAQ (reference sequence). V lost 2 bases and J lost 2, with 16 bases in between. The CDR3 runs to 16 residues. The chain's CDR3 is CASSLLPGMDPYEQYF. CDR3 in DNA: TGTGCCAGCAGCTTACTCCCCGGGATGGACCCCTACGAGCAGTACTTC.

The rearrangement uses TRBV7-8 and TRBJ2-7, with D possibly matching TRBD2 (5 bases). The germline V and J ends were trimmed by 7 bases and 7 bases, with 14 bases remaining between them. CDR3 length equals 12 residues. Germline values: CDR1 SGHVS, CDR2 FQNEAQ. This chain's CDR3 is CASTPGSTEQYF. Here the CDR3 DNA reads TGTGCCAGCACACCGGGATCAACAGAGCAGTACTTC. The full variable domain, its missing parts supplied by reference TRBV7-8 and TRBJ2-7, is GAGVSQSPRYKVAKRGQDVALRCDPISGHVSLFWYQQALGQGPEFLTYFQNEAQLDKSGLPSDRFFAERPEGSVSTLKIQRTQQEDSAVYLCASTPGSTEQYFGPGTRLTVT.

CDR3 region: CASSPTSPYSNQPQHF. The CDR3 nucleotides read TGTGCCAGCTCACCAACAAGCCCCTATAGCAATCAGCCCCAGCATTTT. The chain is built from TRBV18 and TRBJ1-5, with no clear D. Looked up from germline, CDR1 is KGHSH and CDR2 is LQKENI. V was shortened by 2 bases and J by 0 bases, with 11 bases between the two germline ends. This CDR3 has 16 residues.

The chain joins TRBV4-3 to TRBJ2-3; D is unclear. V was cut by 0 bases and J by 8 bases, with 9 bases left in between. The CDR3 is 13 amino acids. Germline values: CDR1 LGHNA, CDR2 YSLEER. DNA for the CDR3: TGCGCCAGCAGCCAAGATCAGCTGAGTACGCAGTATTTT. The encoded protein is CASSQDQLSTQYF.

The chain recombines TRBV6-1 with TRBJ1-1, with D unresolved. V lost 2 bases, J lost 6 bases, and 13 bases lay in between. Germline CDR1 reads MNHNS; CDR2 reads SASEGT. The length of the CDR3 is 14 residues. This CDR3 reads CASSETPWFAEAFF. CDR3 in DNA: TGTGCCAGCAGTGAAACCCCCTGGTTCGCTGAAGCTTTCTTT.

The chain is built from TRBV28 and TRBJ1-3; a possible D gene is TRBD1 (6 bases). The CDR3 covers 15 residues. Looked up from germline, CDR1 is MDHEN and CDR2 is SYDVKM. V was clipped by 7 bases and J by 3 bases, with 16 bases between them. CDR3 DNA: TGTGCCAGCACCCCCGGGGGGGCAGGTGGAAACACCATATATTTT. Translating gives CASTPGGAGGNTIYF.

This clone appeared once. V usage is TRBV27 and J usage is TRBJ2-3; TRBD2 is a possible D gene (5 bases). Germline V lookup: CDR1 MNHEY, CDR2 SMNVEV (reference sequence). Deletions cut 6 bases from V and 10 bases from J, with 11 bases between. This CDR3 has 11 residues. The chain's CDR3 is CASSSRGAQYF. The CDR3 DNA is TGTGCCAGCAGCTCTCGGGGTGCGCAGTATTTT.

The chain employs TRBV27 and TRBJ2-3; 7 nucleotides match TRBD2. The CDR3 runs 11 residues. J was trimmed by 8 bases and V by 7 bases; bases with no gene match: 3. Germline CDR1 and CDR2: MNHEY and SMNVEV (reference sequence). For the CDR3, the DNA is TGTGCCAGCACGCGGGAGAGTACGCAGTATTTT. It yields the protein CASTRESTQYF.

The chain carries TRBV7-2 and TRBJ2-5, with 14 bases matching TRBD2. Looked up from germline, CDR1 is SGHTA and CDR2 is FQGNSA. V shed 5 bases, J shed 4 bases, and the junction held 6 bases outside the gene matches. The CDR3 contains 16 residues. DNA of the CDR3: TGTGCCAGCAGCATGGGACTAGCGGGAGTGAGAGAGACCCAGTACTTC. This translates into CASSMGLAGVRETQYF.

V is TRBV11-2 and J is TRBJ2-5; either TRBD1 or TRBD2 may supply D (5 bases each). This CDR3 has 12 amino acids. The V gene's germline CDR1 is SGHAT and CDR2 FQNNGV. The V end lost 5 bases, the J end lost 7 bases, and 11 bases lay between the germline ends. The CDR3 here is CASSPSGRTQYF. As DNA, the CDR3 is TGTGCCAGCAGCCCCTCGGGGCGGACCCAGTACTTC. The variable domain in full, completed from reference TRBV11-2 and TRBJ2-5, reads EAGVAQSPRYKIIEKRQSVAFWCNPISGHATLYWYQQILGQGPKLLIQFQNNGVVDDSQLPKDRFSAERLKGVDSTLKIQPAKLEDSAVYLCASSPSGRTQYFGPGTRLLVL.

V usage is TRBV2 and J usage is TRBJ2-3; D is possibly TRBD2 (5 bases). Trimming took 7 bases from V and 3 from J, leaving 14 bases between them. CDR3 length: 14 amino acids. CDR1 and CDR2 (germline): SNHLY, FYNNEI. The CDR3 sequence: CASTRGPKTDTQYF. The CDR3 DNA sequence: TGTGCCAGCACCCGAGGGCCCAAGACAGATACGCAGTATTTT.